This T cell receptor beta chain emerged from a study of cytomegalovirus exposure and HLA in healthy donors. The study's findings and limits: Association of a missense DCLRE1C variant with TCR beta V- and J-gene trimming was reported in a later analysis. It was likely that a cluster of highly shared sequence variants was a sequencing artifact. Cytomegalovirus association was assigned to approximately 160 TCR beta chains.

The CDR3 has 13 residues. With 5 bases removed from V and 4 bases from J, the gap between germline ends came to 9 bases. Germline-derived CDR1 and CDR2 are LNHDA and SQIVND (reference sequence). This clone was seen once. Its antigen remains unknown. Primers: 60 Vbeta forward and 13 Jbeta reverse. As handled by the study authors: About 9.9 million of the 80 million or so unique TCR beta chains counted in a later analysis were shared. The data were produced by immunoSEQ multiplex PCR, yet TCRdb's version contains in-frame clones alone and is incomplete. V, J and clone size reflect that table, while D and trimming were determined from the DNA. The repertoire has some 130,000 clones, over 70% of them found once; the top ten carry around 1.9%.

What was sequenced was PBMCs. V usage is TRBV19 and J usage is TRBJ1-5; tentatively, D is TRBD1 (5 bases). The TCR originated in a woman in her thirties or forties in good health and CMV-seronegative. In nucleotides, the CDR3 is TGTGCCAGTAGTGGAGCAGGGAATCAGCCCCAGCATTTT. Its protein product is CASSGAGNQPQHF.